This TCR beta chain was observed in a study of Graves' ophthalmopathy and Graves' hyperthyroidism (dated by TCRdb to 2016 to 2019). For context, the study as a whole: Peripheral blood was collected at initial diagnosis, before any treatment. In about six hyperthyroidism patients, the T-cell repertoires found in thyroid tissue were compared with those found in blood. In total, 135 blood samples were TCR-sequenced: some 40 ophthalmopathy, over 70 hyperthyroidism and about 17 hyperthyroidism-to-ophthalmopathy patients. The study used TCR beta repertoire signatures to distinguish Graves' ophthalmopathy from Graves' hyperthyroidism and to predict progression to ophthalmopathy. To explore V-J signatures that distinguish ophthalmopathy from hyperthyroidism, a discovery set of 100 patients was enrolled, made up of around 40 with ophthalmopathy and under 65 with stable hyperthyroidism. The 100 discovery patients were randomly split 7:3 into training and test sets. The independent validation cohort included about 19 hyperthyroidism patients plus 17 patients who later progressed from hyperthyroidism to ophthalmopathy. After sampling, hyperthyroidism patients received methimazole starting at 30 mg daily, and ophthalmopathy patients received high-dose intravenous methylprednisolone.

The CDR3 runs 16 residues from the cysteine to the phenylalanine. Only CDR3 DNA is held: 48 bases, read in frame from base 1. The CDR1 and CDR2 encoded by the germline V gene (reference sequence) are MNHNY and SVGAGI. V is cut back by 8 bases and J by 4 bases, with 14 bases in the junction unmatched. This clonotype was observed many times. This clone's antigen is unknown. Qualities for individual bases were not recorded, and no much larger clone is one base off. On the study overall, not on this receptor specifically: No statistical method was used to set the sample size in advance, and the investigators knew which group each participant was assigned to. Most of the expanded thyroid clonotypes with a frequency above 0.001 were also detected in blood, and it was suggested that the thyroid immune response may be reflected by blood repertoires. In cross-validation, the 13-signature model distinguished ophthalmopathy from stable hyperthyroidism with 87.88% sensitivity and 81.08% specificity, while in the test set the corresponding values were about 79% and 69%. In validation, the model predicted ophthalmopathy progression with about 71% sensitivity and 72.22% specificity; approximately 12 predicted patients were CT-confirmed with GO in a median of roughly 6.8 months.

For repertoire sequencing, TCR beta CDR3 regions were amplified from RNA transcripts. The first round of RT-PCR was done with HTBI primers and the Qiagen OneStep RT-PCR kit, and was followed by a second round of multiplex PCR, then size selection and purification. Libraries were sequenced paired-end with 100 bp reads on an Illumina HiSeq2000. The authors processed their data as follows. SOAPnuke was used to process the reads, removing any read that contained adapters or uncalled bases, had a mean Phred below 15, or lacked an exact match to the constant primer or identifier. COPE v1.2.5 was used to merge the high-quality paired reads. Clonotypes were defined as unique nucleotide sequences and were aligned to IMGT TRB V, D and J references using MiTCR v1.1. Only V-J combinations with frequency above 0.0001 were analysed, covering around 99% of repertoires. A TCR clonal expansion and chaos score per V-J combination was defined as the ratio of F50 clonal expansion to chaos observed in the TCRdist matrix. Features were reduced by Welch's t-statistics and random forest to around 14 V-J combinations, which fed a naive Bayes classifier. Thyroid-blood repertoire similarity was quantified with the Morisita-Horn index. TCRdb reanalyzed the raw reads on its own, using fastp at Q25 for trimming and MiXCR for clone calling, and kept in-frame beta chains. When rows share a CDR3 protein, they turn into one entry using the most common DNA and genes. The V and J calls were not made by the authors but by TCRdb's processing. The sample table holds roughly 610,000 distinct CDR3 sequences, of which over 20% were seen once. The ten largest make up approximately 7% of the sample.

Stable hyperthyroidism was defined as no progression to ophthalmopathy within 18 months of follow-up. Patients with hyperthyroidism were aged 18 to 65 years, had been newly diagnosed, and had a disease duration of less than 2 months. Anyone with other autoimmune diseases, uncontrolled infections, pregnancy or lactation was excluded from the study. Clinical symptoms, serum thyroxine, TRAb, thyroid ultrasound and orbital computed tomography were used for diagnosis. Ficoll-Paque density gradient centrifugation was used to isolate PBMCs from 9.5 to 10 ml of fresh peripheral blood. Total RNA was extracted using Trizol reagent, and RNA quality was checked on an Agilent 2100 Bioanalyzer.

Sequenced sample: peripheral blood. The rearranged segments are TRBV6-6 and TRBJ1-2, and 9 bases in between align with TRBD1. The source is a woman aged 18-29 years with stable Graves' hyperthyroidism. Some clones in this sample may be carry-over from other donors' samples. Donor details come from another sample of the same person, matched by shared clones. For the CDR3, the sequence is CASYVTGGAGGYGYTF. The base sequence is TGTGCCAGCTACGTGACAGGGGGGGCTGGGGGCTATGGCTACACCTTC.